Described below is a single T cell receptor (beta chain) sequence and its context. Only one count was recorded for this clonotype. The antigen it binds to is not known. Per-nucleotide qualities are absent, and no much larger clonotype sits a single base away. A lone read offers only weak evidence. The sample comes from a study of CD8+CD57+ T cells in acquired aplastic anemia listed by TCRdb under 2018. At the level of the whole study: Extracted DNA from sorted CD4+ and CD8+ cells averaged approximately 3 ug, ranging from roughly 0.17 to 27.4 ug. An average of around 9.8 million reads for CD4+ cells and roughly 11 million reads for CD8+ cells was obtained from healthy donor samples.

Genomic DNA served as template for TCR beta VDJ combination and CDR3 sequence profiling. An Illumina HiSeq 2000 was the platform used for TCR repertoire sequencing. The study's processing was this. TRBV/TRBJ rearrangement plots, CDR3 size and DJ length profiles, and Simpson's diversity index were used to assess repertoires. The most abundant DNA sequence in the deep sequencing data was defined as the immunodominant clone. CDR3 amino acid sequences were checked for sharing between subjects and were compared against published repertoires and the VDJdb database. In-frame beta chains were kept once TCRdb had trimmed the public reads at Q25 with fastp and called clones with MiXCR. Merged by CDR3 protein, the rows form single entries marked with the most common genes and DNA. TCRdb's processing, not the authors', yielded these V and J calls. This sample is represented by hundreds of thousands of distinct CDR3 sequences; roughly 64% of them were singletons. Clones ranked in the top ten supply less than 4% of the sample.

Overall results and qualifications from the work: CD8+ Simpson's diversity did not differ significantly between patients and healthy controls (P=0.060). Around 30 CD8+ CDR3 sequences were shared between patients and controls but appeared highly expressed in patients and within their immunodominant clones.

In the study, sorted CD4+ and CD8+ blood T cells from patients with severe aplastic anemia and from healthy subjects underwent deep sequencing of TCR repertoires. Ficoll-Paque density gradient centrifugation was used to isolate peripheral blood mononuclear cells. Before DNA extraction, CD4+ and CD8+ T cells were sorted with FACS or magnetic beads. The sequencing sample was made of sorted CD4+, CD8+, or CD8+CD57+ T cells (not recorded which) from PBMCs. This clonotype was sampled from a human donor in good health, serving as a control.

The CDR3 has the sequence CASSISVSTGSFF. The sequence in DNA is TGTGCCAGCAGTATCAGCGTGAGCACTGGATCTTTCTTT. Recombination linked TRBV9 to TRBJ1-1; no D segment can be confidently identified. The germline V gene encodes CDR1 SGDLS and CDR2 YYNGEE. V is clipped by 5 bases and J by 12 bases, and the sequence between their germline boundaries is 20 bases long. The CDR3 starts with the cysteine, ends with the phenylalanine, and has 13 residues. Kept here is only the CDR3 DNA, which spans 39 bases and is read in frame from base 1.